What follows is one TCR beta chain and its context. The data derive from a study of control samples from healthy donors and cancer patients. TCRdb's copy holds only in-frame clones and misses some; the assay was immunoSEQ multiplex PCR. In the table there are 85,000 to 120,000 clones, about 91% of which are singletons. What was sequenced was blood. The sequence was obtained from a woman in her late teens or twenties in good health.

CDR3 in amino acids: CAGRDRDRGPYEQYF. For the CDR3, the DNA is TGTGCCGGCCGAGACCGGGACAGGGGGCCCTACGAGCAGTACTTC. V and J are TRBV6-5 and TRBJ2-7; TRBD1 matches 12 bases. With V trimmed by 11 bases and J by 2 bases, 10 bases remained unmatched. The germline gives CDR1 MNHEY, CDR2 SVGAGI. This CDR3 contains 15 residues.